The T cell receptor (beta chain) described here comes from a study of blood T cell repertoires in COVID-19. Overall study context: Sites across the United States, Italy and Spain contributed samples from acute and convalescent COVID-19.

Only in-frame clones appear in the TCRdb table, and some are missing; sequencing was by immunoSEQ multiplex PCR. The sample holds fewer than 200,000 clones, approximately 86% seen once. The sample comprised peripheral blood. The receptor's source is a man aged 45-60 years with active or convalescent COVID-19.

The chain's CDR3 is CASSRLAANTGELFF. CDR3 bases: TGTGCCAGCAGCCGACTAGCGGCGAACACCGGGGAGCTGTTTTTT. The chain recombines TRBV7-3 with TRBJ2-2; 9 bases agree with TRBD2. J gave up 0 bases and V 5 bases, and 1 base lay outside the gene matches. This CDR3 region has 15 residues. Germline V CDR1 and CDR2: SGHTA, FQGTGA.